Listed here are 31 T cell receptor beta chains from one sample, sequenced in a study of control samples from healthy donors and cancer patients. Here immunoSEQ multiplex PCR was the method, and the copy in TCRdb shows in-frame clones only, minus some. Seen here are 100,000 to 150,000 clones, just under 90% observed once, and the top ten hold roughly 7.8%. Sequencing was performed on PBMCs. Receptors were obtained from a man aged 50-59 years with head and neck cancer.

The genes are TRBV5-1 and TRBJ2-7, with D hard to call. The CDR3 extends over 16 amino acids. Germline lookup yields CDR1 SGHRS and CDR2 YFSETQ. Trimming took off 0 bases at V and 5 bases at J, with 18 bases between the two ends. Here the CDR3 reads CASSLVGDRSIDEQYF. For the CDR3, the DNA is TGCGCCAGCAGCTTGGTAGGTGATAGGTCGATCGACGAGCAGTACTTC.

The chain carries TRBV19 and TRBJ1-1; perhaps TRBD1 as D (5 bases). V was cut by 7 bases and J by 2 bases, with 14 bases left in between. The CDR3 has 14 residues. Germline V gene data show CDR1 as LNHDA and CDR2 as SQIVND (reference sequence). The CDR3 loop reads CASTLGAHNTEAFF. In nucleotides, the CDR3 is TGTGCCAGTACCCTCGGGGCGCATAACACTGAAGCTTTCTTT.

The chain employs TRBV9 and TRBJ1-1; 7 nucleotides align to TRBD1. Per germline, CDR1 SGDLS and CDR2 YYNGEE. V shed 0 bases, J shed 4 bases, and the junction held 6 bases outside the gene matches. The length of the CDR3 is 15 residues. CDR3 nucleotide sequence: TGTGCCAGCAGCGTAGAAGACAGGGTGGGCACTGAAGCTTTCTTT. It yields the protein CASSVEDRVGTEAFF.

The chain carries TRBV5-1 and TRBJ1-1; D is unclear. The CDR3 totals 13 residues. The germline gives CDR1 SGHRS, CDR2 YFSETQ. Trimming cost V 5 bases and J 0 bases, with 8 bases left between them. The chain's CDR3 is CASRNSLNTEAFF. The CDR3 nucleotides are TGCGCCAGCAGAAACTCTTTGAACACTGAAGCTTTCTTT.

The CDR3: CASSLQLNTEAFF. The CDR3, as DNA: TGCGCCAGCAGCCTTCAATTGAACACTGAAGCTTTCTTT. The chain recombines TRBV10-1 with TRBJ1-1; D is uncertain. Germline V gene sequence: CDR1 WNHNN, CDR2 SYGVQD (reference sequence). The CDR3 is made up of 13 amino acids. V shed 6 bases and J shed 0 bases, with 8 bases lying between them.

The V gene is TRBV13, the J gene TRBJ2-7; D possibly corresponds to TRBD1 (6 bases). The ends were cut back, 6 bases at V and 0 bases at J, with 15 bases in the middle. Per the germline V gene, CDR1 is PRHDT and CDR2 is FYEKMQ (reference sequence). CDR3 size: 15 residues. As DNA, the CDR3 is TGTGCCAGCAGTTTTACAGGGTATTACTCCTACGAGCAGTACTTC. It encodes CASSFTGYYSYEQYF.

The gene calls are TRBV19 and TRBJ2-5; 12 bases are shared with TRBD2. This CDR3 is 15 amino acids long. Germline loops: CDR1 LNHDA, CDR2 SQIVND (reference sequence). Trimming at V came to 8 bases and at J to 2 bases, leaving 6 bases not matched to a gene. The CDR3 sequence is CASLGTSGRQETQYF. The DNA for the CDR3 is TGTGCCAGTTTAGGGACTAGCGGGCGTCAAGAGACCCAGTACTTC.

In this sample, this clone turned up once. The gene calls are TRBV18 and TRBJ1-6; a possible D gene is TRBD1 (5 bases). CDR1 KGHSH and CDR2 LQKENI come from the germline V gene. The CDR3 totals 13 residues. V was cut by 5 bases and J by 14 bases, with 16 bases left in between. The CDR3 DNA reads TGTGCCAGCTCAAGACAGTCTGATGGAACCCTCCACTTT. Translating gives CASSRQSDGTLHF.

The chain carries TRBV5-1 and TRBJ2-3, with 8 bases that match TRBD2. The CDR3 has 18 residues. J was trimmed by 1 base and V by 0 bases; bases with no gene match: 10. In germline, CDR1 is SGHRS, CDR2 YFSETQ. The CDR3 nucleotides read TGCGCCAGCAGCTTGGTAGTAGCGGGAAATTCGGGCACAGATACGCAGTATTTT. Translated: CASSLVVAGNSGTDTQYF.

Many counts were recorded for this clone. CDR3: CASSARVPHEQYF. CDR3 nucleotides: TGTGCCAGCAGTGCCAGGGTCCCCCACGAGCAGTACTTC. The chain carries TRBV28 and TRBJ2-7, with D maybe TRBD1 (5 bases). CDR3 length equals 13 residues. CDR1 and CDR2 (germline): MDHEN, SYDVKM. Trimming took off 5 bases at V and 5 bases at J, with 13 bases between the two ends.

This clone was observed a few times. The chain combines TRBV7-3 with TRBJ1-1; D is undetermined. The CDR3 is 13 amino acids. Germline V gives CDR1 SGHTA, CDR2 FQGTGA. Trimming cost V 5 bases and J 0 bases, with 7 bases left between them. CDR3 sequence (DNA): TGTGCCAGCAGCACCAATTTGAACACTGAAGCTTTCTTT. Its translation is CASSTNLNTEAFF.

This chain connects TRBV2 to TRBJ2-1; D is ambiguous. The CDR3 contains 13 residues. Germline V gene data show CDR1 as SNHLY and CDR2 as FYNNEI. V dropped 7 bases and J dropped 8 bases, with 15 bases sitting between them. CDR3 in DNA: TGTGCCAGCACCGACTGGGGTAGGGATGAGCAGTTCTTC. Translated: CASTDWGRDEQFF. The variable domain in full, completed from reference TRBV2 and TRBJ2-1, reads EPEVTQTPSHQVTQMGQEVILRCVPISNHLYFYWYRQILGQKVEFLVSFYNNEISEKSEIFDDQFSVERPDGSNFTLKIRSTKLEDSAMYFCASTDWGRDEQFFGPGTRLTVL.

The V and J genes are TRBV28 and TRBJ2-7, with a tentative D call TRBD2 (5 bases). Trimming pared 6 bases from V and 2 bases from J, leaving 14 bases between. This CDR3 has 14 amino acids. CDR1 is MDHEN and CDR2 is SYDVKM in the germline V gene. The CDR3 spells CASSITGIAYEQYF. The DNA for the CDR3 is TGTGCCAGCAGCATTACCGGGATCGCCTACGAGCAGTACTTC.

The J gene is TRBJ2-1, the V gene TRBV24-1, with 7 bases that match TRBD1. From germline, CDR1 is KGHDR and CDR2 SFDVKD. The CDR3 extends over 13 amino acids. J was trimmed by 3 bases and V by 9 bases; bases with no gene match: 4. This chain's CDR3 is CATGTDFYNEQFF. The CDR3, as DNA: TGTGCCACCGGGACAGATTTCTACAATGAGCAGTTCTTC.

This CDR3 is CASSARQAYGYTF. The CDR3 coding sequence is TGTGCCAGCAGCGCCCGACAGGCCTATGGCTACACCTTC. This chain uses TRBV7-2 with TRBJ1-2; perhaps TRBD1 as D (6 bases). CDR3 length equals 13 residues. Between the trimmed V and J ends, which lost 5 bases and 4 bases, there was a span of 11 bases. CDR1 is SGHTA and CDR2 is FQGNSA in the germline V gene.

J is TRBJ2-1 and V is TRBV7-9, with no clear D. The CDR3 is made up of 12 amino acids. Germline V gene sequence: CDR1 SEHNR, CDR2 FQNEAQ (reference sequence). V lost 11 bases to trimming and J lost 3 bases, with 11 bases between them. The CDR3 loop is CAASSGYNEQFF. Written as DNA, the CDR3 is TGTGCCGCTTCTTCGGGCTACAATGAGCAGTTCTTC.

The chain joins TRBV29-1 to TRBJ2-5, with D perhaps being TRBD1 or TRBD2 (6 bases each). Per the germline V gene, CDR1 is SQVTM and CDR2 is ANQGSEA. The CDR3 runs to 13 residues. Trimming stripped 8 bases from V and 4 bases from J, with 17 bases between. The chain's CDR3 is CSSRGGSLETQYF. The CDR3, as DNA: TGCAGCTCCCGAGGGGGGTCTTTAGAGACCCAGTACTTC. Filled out from reference TRBV29-1 and TRBJ2-5, the complete variable domain reads SAVISQKPSRDICQRGTSLTIQCQVDSQVTMMFWYRQQPGQSLTLIATANQGSEATYESGFVIDKFPISRPNLTFSTLTVSNMSPEDSSIYLCSSRGGSLETQYFGPGTRLLVL.

The gene calls are TRBV19 and TRBJ2-3; 7 bases line up with TRBD2. The V gene's germline CDR1 is LNHDA and CDR2 SQIVND (reference sequence). This CDR3 spans 17 amino acids. The V segment lost 5 bases and the J segment 5 bases; nucleotides outside the gene matches: 16. CDR3 nucleotides: TGTGCCAGTAGTCCCCGGTGGGCTAGCGGAAAGAAAGATACGCAGTATTTT. Translation gives CASSPRWASGKKDTQYF.

V and J are TRBV6-2 or TRBV6-3 and TRBJ2-1; D unresolved. The CDR3 has 14 residues. Trimming left V 6 bases short and J 0 bases short, with 9 bases between. In germline, CDR1 is MNHEY, CDR2 SVGEGT. The CDR3 sequence is CASSSGPSYNEQFF. Here the CDR3 DNA reads TGTGCCAGCAGCTCAGGTCCCTCCTACAATGAGCAGTTCTTC.

The chain employs TRBV5-6 and TRBJ2-7, with 9 nucleotides matching TRBD2. CDR1 is SGHDT and CDR2 is YYEEEE in the germline V gene. V was clipped by 4 bases and J by 3 bases; unmatched bases: 2. The CDR3 spans 13 residues. This chain's CDR3 is CASSIAGDYEQYF. The CDR3 DNA follows: TGTGCCAGCAGCATAGCGGGGGACTACGAGCAGTACTTC.

This chain connects TRBV4-1 to TRBJ1-6, with a weak D call TRBD1 (5 bases). The CDR3 loop spans 15 amino acids. Trimming took off 0 bases at V and 3 bases at J, with 6 bases between the two ends. Germline lookup yields CDR1 MGHRA and CDR2 YSYEKL. CDR3 in DNA: TGCGCCAGCAGCCAAGAAGGGGACTATAATTCACCCCTCCACTTT. Translated: CASSQEGDYNSPLHF.

The genes are TRBV9 and TRBJ1-1, with D perhaps matching TRBD1 (6 bases). Per the germline V gene, CDR1 is SGDLS and CDR2 is YYNGEE. The germline V and J ends were trimmed by 0 bases and 3 bases, with 12 bases remaining between them. The CDR3 is made up of 15 amino acids. CDR3: CASSVVGTTDTEAFF. CDR3 nucleotide sequence: TGTGCCAGCAGCGTAGTTGGGACAACGGACACTGAAGCTTTCTTT.

The V gene is TRBV6-2 or TRBV6-3, the J gene TRBJ1-6; 7 positions match TRBD1. The germline CDR1 and CDR2 sequences are MNHEY and SVGEGT. The length of the CDR3 is 15 residues. V lost 5 bases to trimming and J lost 10 bases; unmatched junction nucleotides: 11. The CDR3: CASSTPGQRASPLHF. The CDR3 DNA sequence: TGTGCCAGCAGTACGCCGGGACAGAGGGCATCACCCCTCCACTTT.

The V call is TRBV11-2, the J call TRBJ1-2; a weak D match, TRBD1 (5 bases). The CDR3 loop spans 18 amino acids. Germline values: CDR1 SGHAT, CDR2 FQNNGV. The V and J ends lost 5 bases and 6 bases respectively, with 28 bases between them. DNA for the CDR3: TGTGCCAGCAGCCCCCCGGGGGGGTCGAACTACTATCGGCATGGCTACACCTTC. Amino acids: CASSPPGGSNYYRHGYTF.

The V gene is TRBV27, the J gene TRBJ2-5, with D uncertain. The CDR3 length is 12 residues. The ends were cut back, 7 bases at V and 4 bases at J, with 10 bases in the middle. Per the germline V gene, CDR1 is MNHEY and CDR2 is SMNVEV (reference sequence). CDR3: CASKSGLETQYF. Here the CDR3 DNA reads TGTGCCAGCAAATCTGGGTTAGAGACCCAGTACTTC.

This clone was picked up one time. The genes are TRBV15 and TRBJ1-2, with no clear D. The CDR3 covers 14 residues. Germline CDR1 is LNHNV and CDR2 is YYDKDF (reference sequence). V lost 1 base to trimming and J lost 8 bases, with 14 bases between them. The CDR3 sequence: CATSRGGTDRGYTF. The CDR3 region has the DNA TGTGCCACCAGCAGAGGGGGAACAGACCGAGGCTACACCTTC.

This clone occurred once. The rearrangement joins TRBV7-8 to TRBJ2-1; D is ambiguous. The CDR3 consists of 11 residues. The germline V and J ends were trimmed by 5 bases and 10 bases, with 9 bases remaining between them. The V gene's germline CDR1 is SGHVS and CDR2 FQNEAQ. The CDR3 DNA reads TGTGCCAGCAGCCCGAGCGAGGAGCAGTTCTTC. Amino acid sequence: CASSPSEEQFF.

The chain couples TRBV4-1 to TRBJ2-1; a weak D match, TRBD1 (7 bases). CDR1 MGHRA and CDR2 YSYEKL come from the germline V gene. The CDR3 runs 16 residues. The V gene lost 1 base and the J gene lost 4 bases, with 14 bases spanning the gap. This chain's CDR3 is CASSQGGGTEYNEQFF. CDR3 nucleotides: TGCGCCAGCAGCCAAGGAGGCGGGACAGAGTACAATGAGCAGTTCTTC.

V is TRBV28 and J is TRBJ2-7; D possibly uses TRBD1 or TRBD2 (5 bases each). Germline V gene data show CDR1 as MDHEN and CDR2 as SYDVKM. The CDR3 is 14 amino acids. Between the trimmed V and J ends, which lost 10 bases and 1 base, there was a span of 17 bases. The CDR3 protein is CATWPGPRSYEQYF. CDR3 nucleotide sequence: TGTGCCACCTGGCCGGGACCACGATCCTACGAGCAGTACTTC.

The chain carries TRBV14 and TRBJ1-1, with D uncertain. With 2 bases removed from V and 6 bases from J, the gap between germline ends came to 10 bases. Germline CDR1 is SGHDN and CDR2 is FVKESK. This CDR3 is 13 amino acids long. CDR3 sequence reads: CASSQFGVPEAFF. The CDR3 nucleotides read TGTGCCAGCAGCCAATTCGGGGTACCTGAAGCTTTCTTT.

The rearrangement uses TRBV7-2 and TRBJ1-2, with 7 bases fitting TRBD1. After removal of 4 bases from V and 8 bases from J, the junction contained 10 bases not matched to a gene. The germline V gene has CDR1 SGHTA and CDR2 FQGNSA. The CDR3 extends over 14 amino acids. CDR3 nucleotides: TGTGCCAGCAGCTACAGGGACAGCAGAAGGGGCTACACCTTC. This gives the protein CASSYRDSRRGYTF.